Below, 23 T cell receptor beta chains from the same sample are listed, as sequenced in a study of T cell repertoires in cytomegalovirus infection. MiXCR, run by TCRdb on the reads, gives a single entry per CDR3 protein. The sample consists of about 97,000 distinct CDR3 sequences, approximately 15% of them appearing once. The sequencing sample was made of PBMCs. Receptors originate from a human donor in good health (CMV status not recorded). Some clones in this sample may be carry-over from other donors' samples.

The chain has TRBV12-3 or TRBV12-4 and TRBJ2-1, with 10 bases lining up with TRBD1. V shed 3 bases and J 7 bases; nucleotides not matched to a gene: 9. The CDR3 runs to 16 residues. The CDR3 loop reads CASSFRAGQGRNEQFF. The CDR3 DNA sequence: TGTGCCAGCAGTTTCCGGGCGGGACAGGGGAGGAATGAGCAGTTCTTC.

In its sample, this clonotype was seen a few times. This chain joins TRBV18 and TRBJ2-2; 7 nucleotides agree with TRBD1. Germline V gene data show CDR1 as KGHSH and CDR2 as LQKENI. Losses at the gene ends were 3 bases for V and 3 bases for J; bases not matched to a gene: 7. CDR3 length: 16 residues. The CDR3 sequence: CASSPRQGRDTGELFF. The CDR3 DNA follows: TGTGCCAGCTCACCGCGACAGGGCCGGGACACCGGGGAGCTGTTTTTT.

The V and J genes are TRBV20-1 and TRBJ2-5; D not resolved. This CDR3 has 13 residues. Per the germline V gene, CDR1 is DFQATT and CDR2 is SNEGSKA (reference sequence). V was cut by 3 bases and J by 1 base, with 9 bases left in between. CDR3 sequence reads: CSASRTSQETQYF. CDR3 nucleotides: TGCAGTGCTAGCAGGACGTCCCAAGAGACCCAGTACTTC.

The chain is built from TRBV11-2 and TRBJ2-7; the D is unclear. Per the germline V gene, CDR1 is SGHAT and CDR2 is FQNNGV. Between the trimmed V and J ends, which lost 1 base and 5 bases, there was a span of 6 bases. The CDR3 has 12 residues. The CDR3, as DNA: TGTGCCAGCAGCTTAGGGAAGAACGAGCAGTACTTC. Translated, it gives CASSLGKNEQYF.

V gene TRBV6-1 combines with J gene TRBJ2-7; D remains unclear. CDR3 length equals 16 residues. Germline CDR1 MNHNS, CDR2 SASEGT. Trimming shortened V by 5 bases and J by 0 bases, and 17 bases separated the two germline ends. CDR3 coding DNA: TGTGCCAGCAGTACTACTATACGCCGGAGCTCCTACGAGCAGTACTTC. It codes for CASSTTIRRSSYEQYF.

J is TRBJ2-5 and V is TRBV15; D gene unclear. V was trimmed by 7 bases and J by 0 bases, leaving 12 bases between them. This CDR3 has 14 amino acids. Per the germline V gene, CDR1 is LNHNV and CDR2 is YYDKDF (reference sequence). The chain's CDR3 is CATKRAANQETQYF. CDR3 DNA sequence: TGTGCCACCAAAAGGGCCGCCAACCAAGAGACCCAGTACTTC.

This clonotype appeared a few times. The chain uses TRBV7-3 and TRBJ2-5; a possible D gene is TRBD1 (6 bases). The CDR3 runs to 15 residues. Trimming left V 2 bases short and J 2 bases short, with 12 bases between. Looked up from germline, CDR1 is SGHTA and CDR2 is FQGTGA. The CDR3 DNA is TGTGCCAGCAGCTTATTAGGGACACAACAAGAGACCCAGTACTTC. It translates to CASSLLGTQQETQYF. The full variable domain, in which reference TRBV7-3 and TRBJ2-5 provide the parts outside the CDR3, is GAGVSQTPSNKVTEKGKYVELRCDPISGHTALYWYRQSLGQGPEFLIYFQGTGAADDSGLPNDRFFAVRPEGSVSTLKIQRTERGDSAVYLCASSLLGTQQETQYFGPGTRLLVL.

Worth noting for this clonotype: It may be a read error: a sequence one base away is much more abundant. The rearrangement joins TRBV11-2 to TRBJ2-1; D gene ambiguous. V was trimmed by 3 bases and J by 12 bases, leaving 18 bases between them. Germline V gene data show CDR1 as SGHAT and CDR2 as FQNNGV. The CDR3 runs 14 residues. CDR3 DNA: TGTGCCAGCAGCTTCTACCTCGACGTACCGGCGCAGTTCTTC. Translated, it gives CASSFYLDVPAQFF.

This clonotype was picked up many times. The chain recombines TRBV6-6 with TRBJ1-5; no clear D. CDR3 length: 14 amino acids. Per germline, CDR1 MNHNY and CDR2 SVGAGI (reference sequence). V dropped 7 bases and J dropped 2 bases, with 12 bases sitting between them. This CDR3 reads CASNQYDGNQPQHF. Here the CDR3 DNA reads TGTGCCAGCAACCAGTACGATGGCAATCAGCCCCAGCATTTT.

At least ten counts were recorded for this clonotype. J is TRBJ1-2 and V is TRBV27, with D uncertain. Germline V CDR1 and CDR2: MNHEY, SMNVEV (reference sequence). The CDR3 consists of 13 residues. V was clipped by 4 bases and J by 7 bases, with 13 bases between them. The CDR3 DNA is TGTGCCAGCAGTTCAAGGTTGGGAGCTGGCTACACCTTC. Translated, it gives CASSSRLGAGYTF.

This clonotype was observed a handful of times. This sequence joins TRBV20-1 and TRBJ1-3; no clear D. CDR1 and CDR2 from the germline V gene are DFQATT and SNEGSKA (reference sequence). V shed 0 bases and J shed 3 bases, with 15 bases lying between them. The CDR3 consists of 16 residues. CDR3 DNA: TGCAGTGCTAGAGATCAGCGCATCTCCTTTGGAAACACCATATATTTT. Amino acid sequence: CSARDQRISFGNTIYF.

V is TRBV9 and J is TRBJ1-5; D remains ambiguous. This CDR3 has 15 residues. Trimming removed 0 bases at V and 5 bases at J, with 12 bases between. CDR1 is SGDLS, CDR2 YYNGEE, per germline. CDR3 sequence reads: CASSVDGRFDQPQHF. The DNA of the CDR3 is TGTGCCAGCAGCGTAGATGGAAGGTTTGATCAGCCCCAGCATTTT.

In its sample, this clonotype was seen many times. The rearrangement uses TRBV7-3 and TRBJ2-5; 9 bases agree with TRBD2. V gave up 2 bases and J gave up 1 base; unmatched junction bases: 2. The V gene's germline CDR1 is SGHTA and CDR2 FQGTGA. The CDR3 totals 15 residues. The CDR3 nucleotides are TGTGCCAGCAGCTTAGGCGGGGGGGTCCAAGAGACCCAGTACTTC. The encoded protein is CASSLGGGVQETQYF.

In this sample, this clonotype turned up many times. V is TRBV7-2 and J is TRBJ1-3; D gene unclear. The CDR3 has 13 amino acids. Germline-derived CDR1 and CDR2 are SGHTA and FQGNSA. V gave up 9 bases and J gave up 0 bases, with 9 bases separating them. The CDR3 region has the DNA TGTGCCAGTAATTCGGGCTCTGGAAACACCATATATTTT. Translating gives CASNSGSGNTIYF.

This clonotype appeared many times. This chain joins TRBV7-2 and TRBJ1-1; D gene ambiguous. The ends were cut back, 2 bases at V and 8 bases at J, with 12 bases in the middle. The CDR3 runs 13 residues. Germline V gene data show CDR1 as SGHTA and CDR2 as FQGNSA. The chain's CDR3 is CASSLSPNPEAFF. The CDR3 region has the DNA TGTGCCAGCAGCTTATCCCCCAACCCCGAAGCTTTCTTT.

This clonotype has a handful of counts. The chain combines TRBV2 with TRBJ1-2; 7 bases are a match to TRBD1. This CDR3 region has 14 residues. J lost 2 bases, V lost 6 bases, and 6 bases had no gene match. Germline assignment: CDR1 SNHLY and CDR2 FYNNEI. This CDR3 is CASREGQLNYGYTF. For the CDR3, the DNA is TGTGCCAGCAGAGAGGGACAGTTGAACTATGGCTACACCTTC.

This clonotype occurred once. A read error may explain this, as a much larger clone is one base away. This chain joins TRBV29-1 and TRBJ1-2, with 9 bases matching TRBD1. In germline, CDR1 is SQVTM, CDR2 ANQGSEA. This CDR3 contains 14 residues. CDR3 nucleotides: TGCAGCATTGACCTTACAGGGACAGGGAGTGGCTACACCTTC. This gives the protein CSIDLTGTGSGYTF.

This clonotype appeared a few times. The rearrangement links TRBV30 to TRBJ1-4; D possibly corresponds to TRBD1 (6 bases). Germline V CDR1 and CDR2: GTSNPN, SVGIG (reference sequence). This CDR3 is built from 14 residues. Trimming took off 1 base at V and 4 bases at J, with 10 bases between the two ends. CDR3 sequence: CAWSAGTLNEKLFF. The CDR3, as DNA: TGTGCCTGGAGTGCCGGGACACTTAATGAAAAACTGTTTTTT.

The chain recombines TRBV4-1 with TRBJ1-2, with 8 bases that match TRBD1. With 1 base clipped from V and 5 bases from J, the junction kept 6 bases outside the gene matches. CDR3 length: 15 amino acids. CDR1 MGHRA and CDR2 YSYEKL come from the germline V gene. In DNA, the CDR3 is TGCGCCAGCAGCCAAGTCCCAGGACAGGGATATGGCTACACCTTC. As protein: CASSQVPGQGYGYTF.

There are many counts of this clonotype. V and J are TRBV12-3 or TRBV12-4 and TRBJ1-2; D is ambiguous. This CDR3 contains 14 residues. V was pared by 1 base and J by 0 bases, with 6 bases between. The CDR3 DNA reads TGTGCCAGCAGTTTAGGGGTAGCTAACTATGGCTACACCTTC. This translates into CASSLGVANYGYTF.

This clonotype was seen repeatedly, ten times or more. The chain combines TRBV7-2 with TRBJ1-4; 7 bases match TRBD1. The CDR3 length is 15 residues. Germline V gene sequence: CDR1 SGHTA, CDR2 FQGNSA. Trimming took 6 bases from V and 3 from J; bases not matched to a gene: 7. CDR3 residues: CASSKTGVANEKLFF. The CDR3 region has the DNA TGTGCCAGCAGTAAAACAGGGGTCGCTAATGAAAAACTGTTTTTT.

The chain employs TRBV6-5 and TRBJ1-2; no clear D gene. Germline CDR1 reads MNHEY; CDR2 reads SVGAGI. The V end lost 0 bases, the J end lost 4 bases, and 9 bases lay between the germline ends. This CDR3 contains 14 residues. The CDR3 DNA sequence: TGTGCCAGCAGTTACTCGAGGACGGGCTATGGCTACACCTTC. It is translated as CASSYSRTGYGYTF.

The chain uses TRBV20-1 and TRBJ1-5; a possible D gene is TRBD1 (5 bases). This CDR3 is 12 amino acids long. Trimming took off 6 bases at V and 10 bases at J, with 16 bases between the two ends. Germline CDR1 and CDR2: DFQATT and SNEGSKA (reference sequence). The DNA of the CDR3 is TGCAGTGCCGGGGGGGGAGGGCGCCCCCAGCATTTT. Its translation: CSAGGGGRPQHF.